A selection of T cell receptor beta chains follows, all from one sample in a study of blood T cell repertoires in COVID-19. TCRdb's copy holds only in-frame clones and misses some; the assay was immunoSEQ multiplex PCR. The top ten clones hold 2.9% of a sample with some 210,000 clones, around four fifths of them seen once. Specimen: peripheral blood. These receptors originate from a man between 45 and 60 years old with active or convalescent COVID-19. Both conserved end residues are part of each CDR3. D genes are given only for firm matches. A row's size may be missing; if present it is once, few, many or a size class.

TRBD1,TRBJ2-7,-,TRBV5-5,TGTGCCAGCAGCTTGGAAACAGGGGTACGAGGGGAGCAGTACTTC,CASSLETGVRGEQYF
TRBD2,TRBJ2-1,-,TRBV10-3,TGTGCCATCAGTGAAGGACTAGCGAGCAACGCAGCCCAGAGAAGGAATGAGCAGTTCTTC,CAISEGLASNAAQRRNEQFF
-,TRBJ2-7,-,TRBV5-6,TGTGCCAGCAGCTGGGAGTCAGGAGGGTACGAGCAGTACTTC,CASSWESGGYEQYF
-,TRBJ2-7,-,TRBV27,TGTGCCAGCAGTGGAACAGGTCTTATCCACGAGCAGTACTTC,CASSGTGLIHEQYF
TRBD2,TRBJ2-7,-,TRBV18,TGTGCCAGCTCACAGCGGGACCCTGAGCAGTACTTC,CASSQRDPEQYF
TRBD1,TRBJ2-5,-,TRBV18,TGTGCCAGCTCACATAAACCGGGACAGGGGGCTCGAGAGACCCAGTACTTC,CASSHKPGQGARETQYF
-,TRBJ2-2,-,TRBV30,TGTGCCTGGAGGGCAGGGTGGAACACCGGGGAGCTGTTTTTT,CAWRAGWNTGELFF
TRBD1,TRBJ1-5,few,TRBV7-2,TGTGCCAGCAGCTCAGACAGGGGACAGCCCCAGCATTTT,CASSSDRGQPQHF
TRBD1,TRBJ1-3,-,TRBV5-1,TGCGCCAGCAGCCGAATGACAGGGGACTCTGGAAACACCATATATTTT,CASSRMTGDSGNTIYF
-,TRBJ2-7,-,TRBV19,TGTGCCAGTAGCAGACTGGAGACCTACGAGCAGTACTTC,CASSRLETYEQYF
TRBD1,TRBJ2-1,-,TRBV19,TGTGCCAGTATGGGGGACAGTACTTACAATGAGCAGTTCTTC,CASMGDSTYNEQFF
TRBD1,TRBJ1-5,-,TRBV24-1,TGTGCCACCAGTGAACTCGGGACAGATAGCAATCAGCCCCAGCATTTT,CATSELGTDSNQPQHF
-,TRBJ1-1,once,TRBV19,TGTGCCAGTAGTTCCTCCCTTAGAACTGAAGCTTTCTTT,CASSSSLRTEAFF
TRBD2,TRBJ2-7,-,TRBV4-1,TGCGCCAGCAGCCAAGAGGGACTAGCGGGAGGAGTCGTAGACTTC,CASSQEGLAGGVVDF
TRBD1,TRBJ1-3,-,TRBV5-1,TGCGCCAGCAGCTGGGACAGGCCCTACTCTGGAAACACCATATATTTT,CASSWDRPYSGNTIYF
-,TRBJ2-7,-,TRBV9,TGTGCCAGCAGCGTAGCCGCCGTAGGGGCCAGAGACTACGAGCAGTACTTC,CASSVAAVGARDYEQYF
TRBD1,TRBJ2-7,-,TRBV11-2,TGTGCCAGCAGCTTAGGAGAGGGACAGGACTACGAGCAGTACTTC,CASSLGEGQDYEQYF
TRBD2,TRBJ2-3,-,TRBV7-2,TGTGCCAGCAGCTTACGGGGGGGGACAGATACGCAGTATTTT,CASSLRGGTDTQYF
TRBD1,TRBJ2-5,-,TRBV7-8,TGTGCCAGCAGCTACGGACAGGGGCAAGAGACCCAGTACTTC,CASSYGQGQETQYF
TRBD2,TRBJ2-1,-,TRBV19,TGTGCCAGTAGTATACAAGCGACTAGCGGGAGAAATGAGCAGTTCTTC,CASSIQATSGRNEQFF
TRBD1,TRBJ1-6,-,TRBV25-1,TGTGCCAGCAGTGGAGGGGGCCATAATTCACCCCTCCACTTT,CASSGGGHNSPLHF
TRBD2,TRBJ2-3,-,TRBV7-2,TGTGCCAGCAGCTTAGCGCCGGGACTAGCGGGAGTTAAGACAGATACGCAGTATTTT,CASSLAPGLAGVKTDTQYF
TRBD1,TRBJ1-2,-,TRBV19,TGTGCCAGTAGTATACCGGACAGGGGGTGGTATGGCTACACCTTC,CASSIPDRGWYGYTF
TRBD1,TRBJ2-7,-,TRBV7-9,TGTGCCAGCAGCTTAGGTGGACAGGTACATCGCGAGCAGTACTTC,CASSLGGQVHREQYF
TRBD2,TRBJ2-1,-,TRBV7-3,TGTGCCAGCAGCTTTTTGGGAGGCGGGGGCAATGAGCAGTTCTTC,CASSFLGGGGNEQFF
-,TRBJ1-1,-,TRBV11-2,TGTGCCAGCAGCTTACGCCTGGCCGACACTGAAGCTTTCTTT,CASSLRLADTEAFF
TRBD2,TRBJ2-1,-,TRBV28,TGTGCCAGCAGACTTGGACTAGCGGGGAGCTCCTACAATGAGCAGTTCTTC,CASRLGLAGSSYNEQFF
TRBD1,TRBJ1-2,-,TRBV30,TGTGCCTGGGGGGGAGACAGGGACTATGGCTACACCTTC,CAWGGDRDYGYTF
-,TRBJ1-2,few,TRBV5-1,TGCGCCAGCAGCCTGACAGGTCGGGGCCTCGATGGCTACACCTTC,CASSLTGRGLDGYTF
-,TRBJ2-7,-,TRBV3-1/TRBV3-2,TGTGCCAGCAGCCTGACTAGTTACGAGCAGTACTTC,CASSLTSYEQYF
-,TRBJ1-4,-,TRBV14,TGTGCCAGCAGCCAAGATCCCGGTAATGAAAAACTGTTTTTT,CASSQDPGNEKLFF
-,TRBJ2-1,-,TRBV5-1,TGCGCCAGCAGCTTGGACAGGGTCGGGCTCTACAATGAGCAGTTCTTC,CASSLDRVGLYNEQFF
-,TRBJ2-5,-,TRBV7-2,TGTGCCAGCAGCTTAGACGGACGGACGGGGGAGACCCAGTACTTC,CASSLDGRTGETQYF
TRBD2,TRBJ2-2,-,TRBV14,TGTGCCAGCAGCCGACTAGCCGGGACCGGGGAGCTGTTTTTT,CASSRLAGTGELFF
-,TRBJ1-2,-,TRBV5-1,TGCGCCAGCAGCTTGCTGAGTACCTCATTGTCGGGAGGCTACACCTTC,CASSLLSTSLSGGYTF
TRBD1,TRBJ1-1,-,TRBV24-1,TGTGCCACCAGACAGGGGTTGAACACTGAAGCTTTCTTT,CATRQGLNTEAFF
-,TRBJ2-7,-,TRBV2,TGTGCCAGCAGTGCCCGACAGACGCGGTCCTACGAGCAGTACTTC,CASSARQTRSYEQYF
-,TRBJ1-5,-,TRBV11-2,TGTGCCAGCAGCTTAGATGGGAGGAGCAATCAGCCCCAGCATTTT,CASSLDGRSNQPQHF
-,TRBJ1-5,-,TRBV3-1/TRBV3-2,TGTGCCAGCAGTCTAGGGGGACAGCCCCAGCATTTT,CASSLGGQPQHF
-,TRBJ2-1,-,TRBV6-5,TGTGCCAGCAGAAAGGACAGTCATGAGCAGTTCTTC,CASRKDSHEQFF
-,TRBJ1-1,-,TRBV6-5,TGTGCCAGCAGCCTGGGGCAGGCCACTGAAGCTTTCTTT,CASSLGQATEAFF
TRBD2,TRBJ2-1,-,TRBV10-2,TGCGCCAGCAGTGGACCCGGGACTAGCGGGGGGGCAATTCAGGAGCAGTTCTTC,CASSGPGTSGGAIQEQFF